The source of this TCR beta chain is a study of CD8+ T cells in alopecia areata. To note about this clone: Its antigen is not identified.

Study findings and constraints: Scalp sequencing also captures normal skin's resident alphabeta T cells.

CDR3 length: 14 amino acids. CDR1 is SGDLS, CDR2 YYNGEE, per germline. V shed 0 bases and J shed 3 bases, with 6 bases lying between them. As the sequencing template, cDNA was produced by extracting RNA and reverse transcribing it. Data came from immunoSEQ multiplex PCR; TCRdb stores just in-frame clones and leaves some out. The data contain under 150,000 clones, around two thirds of them singletons. V and J are TRBV9 and TRBJ2-2; D unclear. The origin of this receptor is a human donor in good health. The sequenced sample was CD8+ T cells sorted from blood. The CDR3 DNA is TGTGCCAGCAGCGTAGCGAGTTACACCGGGGAGCTGTTTTTT. It translates to CASSVASYTGELFF.